This T cell receptor beta chain was captured in a study of CD8+ T cells in alopecia areata. V lost 3 bases to trimming and J lost 4 bases; unmatched junction nucleotides: 8. Germline lookup yields CDR1 LNHDA and CDR2 SQIVND (reference sequence). This CDR3 spans 15 amino acids. Reverse transcription of extracted RNA yielded cDNA, which provided the sequencing template. The table came from immunoSEQ multiplex PCR; TCRdb's copy has only in-frame clones and leaves some out. This sample carries 100,000 to 120,000 clones, almost 60% of them seen once, and the ten largest clones take roughly 19%. Sequencing used CD8+ T cells sorted from blood. The chain is built from TRBV19 and TRBJ2-5, with TRBD1 identical over 7 bases. The source is a human donor in good health. In DNA form, the CDR3 reads TGTGCCAGTAGTATTTTGATGACAGGGTCAGAGACCCAGTACTTC. Translated, it gives CASSILMTGSETQYF. The full variable domain, its missing parts supplied by reference TRBV19 and TRBJ2-5, is DGGITQSPKYLFRKEGQNVTLSCEQNLNHDAMYWYRQDPGQGLRLIYYSQIVNDFQKGDIAEGYSVSREKKESFPLTVTSAQKNPTAFYLCASSILMTGSETQYFGPGTRLLVL.